The present entry profiles one TCR beta chain with its context. Antigen: not known. Amplification of TCR alpha and beta CDR3 regions from RNA used iRepertoire nested multiplex PCR. Input was roughly 95-450 ng of tissue mRNA or PBMC total RNA. TCRdb ran MiXCR on the multiplex PCR reads and lists one entry per CDR3 protein. The table lists about 140,000 distinct CDR3 sequences, 30% to 40% of them singletons. The CDR3 spans 13 residues. V was shortened by 4 bases and J by 2 bases, with 9 bases between the two germline ends. In germline, CDR1 is WNHNN, CDR2 SYGVQD (reference sequence). The sample comes from a study of glioma-infiltrating T cells. General study findings and limits: CDR3 overlap between tissue and blood was very small. Tissue-blood divergence was below expectation in non-neoplastic patients, above in gliomas.

The chain couples TRBV10-1 to TRBJ2-7; D is uncertain. The clonotype originates from a human donor with low-grade glioma or glioblastoma, undergoing nonglioma brain surgery, or in good health (not recorded which). The source material was glioma tissue, nonneoplastic brain tissue, or PBMCs (not recorded which). The CDR3 nucleotides are TGCGCCAGCAGTGCGGTCGGAACCTACGAGCAGTACTTC. It yields the protein CASSAVGTYEQYF.